The rows below give T cell receptor beta chains drawn from one sample of a study of beta chain features in type 1 diabetes. Profiling relied on immunoSEQ multiplex PCR, and the TCRdb table lists in-frame clones only, not all of them. The sample shows roughly 170,000 clones, 10% to 15% of them seen only once. The sequencing input was central memory CD4+ T cells from blood. The receptor set was obtained from a woman in her late teens or twenties in good health. CDR3s include the opening cysteine and the closing phenylalanine or tryptophan. Fields, in order: D gene, J gene, V gene, clone size, CDR3 DNA, CDR3 protein. A D gene is named only where the DNA matches it firmly. Clone size appears in some rows only: once, few, many, or a class for an expanded clone.

NA	TRBJ2-1	TRBV6-6	NA	TGTGCCAGCAGTCAGACCAGGGACAATGAGCAGTTCTTC	CASSQTRDNEQFF
NA	TRBJ1-1	TRBV29-1	NA	TGCAGCGCACCTAAGGGGCCGAACACTGAAGCTTTCTTT	CSAPKGPNTEAFF
TRBD2	TRBJ2-7	TRBV9	NA	TGTGCCAGCAGTGGAGGACAGCCCGGGACTAGCGGGAGGGTGTCCCACGAGCAGTACTTC	CASSGGQPGTSGRVSHEQYF
NA	TRBJ1-2	TRBV28	NA	TGTGCCAGCATCCTCCGACAGACTGAGGGCTACACCTTC	CASILRQTEGYTF
NA	TRBJ1-1	TRBV28	NA	TGTGCCAGCAGTTTATACGGGCGGGAGGGCACTGAAGCTTTCTTT	CASSLYGREGTEAFF
TRBD2	TRBJ2-7	TRBV6-1	few	TGTGCCAGCAGTTTAGGGACTAGCCGCGAGCAGTACTTC	CASSLGTSREQYF
NA	TRBJ1-2	TRBV29-1	few	TGCAGCGCCCGGACAGTCTTGGACTATGGCTACACCTTC	CSARTVLDYGYTF
TRBD1	TRBJ2-1	TRBV10-3	NA	TGTGCCATCAGTTACACAGGGGCGGCTGAGCAGTTCTTC	CAISYTGAAEQFF
TRBD2	TRBJ2-4	TRBV6-1	few	TGTGCCAGCGGTGGGAGCGGGAGAGGGAACATTCAGTACTTC	CASGGSGRGNIQYF
NA	TRBJ2-5	TRBV10-3	few	TGTGCCATCAGTGAGGGTTCCGGGGGATGGGAGACCCAGTACTTC	CAISEGSGGWETQYF
NA	TRBJ2-7	TRBV30	NA	TGTGCCTGGAGGGGGGGGCGGTTCGAGCAGTACTTC	CAWRGGRFEQYF
NA	TRBJ2-3	TRBV30	NA	TGTGCCCTCCGCCCGGGAAGTGATACGCAGTATTTT	CALRPGSDTQYF
TRBD2	TRBJ2-7	TRBV28	NA	TGTGCCAGCAGTTTCCGAATGGGACTAGCGGGTTCCTACGAGCAGTACTTC	CASSFRMGLAGSYEQYF
TRBD2	TRBJ2-7	TRBV5-1	NA	TGCGCCAGCAGCGCCGCCGGGACTAGCGGGGGTTGGCTCCACGAGCAGTACTTC	CASSAAGTSGGWLHEQYF
NA	TRBJ1-5	TRBV28	few	TGTGCCAGCAGTTTATTCGGGGTTTGGGGTCAGCCCCAGCATTTT	CASSLFGVWGQPQHF
NA	TRBJ2-4	TRBV27	few	TGTGCCAGCAGAAGCAGGGGTGGCAAAAACATTCAGTACTTC	CASRSRGGKNIQYF
NA	TRBJ1-5	TRBV15	NA	TGTGCCACCAGTGGACAGATGGATTCTAGCAATCAGCCCCAGCATTTT	CATSGQMDSSNQPQHF
NA	TRBJ2-2	TRBV13	few	TGTGCCAGCAGCTTACCAGGTGTACACACCGGGGAGCTGTTTTTT	CASSLPGVHTGELFF
NA	TRBJ1-3	TRBV7-8	NA	TGTGCCAGCATTGAGGCGGGCTCTGGAAACACCATATATTTT	CASIEAGSGNTIYF
NA	TRBJ2-1	TRBV5-1	NA	TGCGCCAGCGAAAGCGGTTCCTACAATGAGCAGTTCTTC	CASESGSYNEQFF
TRBD1	TRBJ1-3	TRBV4-1	NA	TGCGCCAGCAGCCAAGTTTTAAGGGGGCGGTCTGGAAACACCATATATTTT	CASSQVLRGRSGNTIYF
NA	TRBJ2-1	TRBV5-4	few	TGTGCCAGCAGCGGGACTTACAATGAGCAGTTCTTC	CASSGTYNEQFF
NA	TRBJ1-2	TRBV7-3	many	TGTGCCAGCAGCTTAGGGCAGGGTCGGGGCTACACCTTC	CASSLGQGRGYTF
TRBD2	TRBJ2-7	TRBV28	NA	TGTGCCAGCAGCCGCATAGGACTAGCGGAATCCTACGAGCAGTACTTC	CASSRIGLAESYEQYF
NA	TRBJ1-4	TRBV7-2	NA	TGTGCCAGCAGCTCCGGGAACTCGGGGAATGAAAAACTGTTTTTT	CASSSGNSGNEKLFF
NA	TRBJ1-1	TRBV6-5	few	TGTGCCAGCAGCAAAGGGGCGAGGACTGAAGCTTTCTTT	CASSKGARTEAFF
TRBD1	TRBJ2-2	TRBV28	NA	TGTGCCAGCAGTTTATCTATGAACAGGGGGCTTCCGCGGGAGCTGTTTTTT	CASSLSMNRGLPRELFF
NA	TRBJ1-1	TRBV6-6	NA	TGTGCCAGCAGGGGGCCGAACACTGAAGCTTTCTTT	CASRGPNTEAFF
NA	TRBJ2-5	TRBV29-1	few	TGCAGCGCCCTCCCCGGGACACTTCAAGAGACCCAGTACTTC	CSALPGTLQETQYF
NA	TRBJ1-2	TRBV5-4	NA	TGTGCCAGCAGCATCGACAGGACGAACGGCTACACCTTC	CASSIDRTNGYTF
NA	TRBJ2-1	TRBV7-9	NA	TGTGCCAGCAGCCTCCGGGACTCCGCCTACAATGAGCAGTTCTTC	CASSLRDSAYNEQFF
NA	TRBJ2-3	TRBV7-3	NA	TGTGCCAGCAGCTTAGCGCCGGGGGGCGGGACAGATACGCAGTATTTT	CASSLAPGGGTDTQYF
NA	TRBJ2-5	TRBV7-6	NA	TGTGCCAGCAGCTTAGGGACAAGCCTAGGACAAGAGACCCAGTACTTC	CASSLGTSLGQETQYF
TRBD2	TRBJ2-3	TRBV11-2	few	TGTGCCAGCAGCGATGTAGCGGGATACGGGACAGATACGCAGTATTTT	CASSDVAGYGTDTQYF
NA	TRBJ2-3	TRBV4-2	few	TGTGCCAGCAGCCGCCTGGACTCCCCCACAGATACGCAGTATTTT	CASSRLDSPTDTQYF
NA	TRBJ1-4	TRBV29-1	many	TGCAGCGTTAACTTGCGTGCAAATGAAAAACTGTTTTTT	CSVNLRANEKLFF
NA	TRBJ1-5	TRBV7-6	few	TGTGCCAGCAGCTTAGAACCAGGGTTCAATCAGCCCCAGCATTTT	CASSLEPGFNQPQHF
TRBD2	TRBJ2-1	TRBV29-1	many	TGCAGCGCGAGCGGGAGTATCGATGAGCAGTTCTTC	CSASGSIDEQFF
TRBD2	TRBJ2-3	TRBV5-4	few	TGTGCCAGCAGCTTGGTAGCGGGGGGCACAGATACGCAGTATTTT	CASSLVAGGTDTQYF
NA	TRBJ2-4	TRBV5-1	medium-sized	TGCGCCAGCAGCCCGCAGGGGTCGGGTAACATTCAGTACTTC	CASSPQGSGNIQYF
TRBD2	TRBJ2-1	TRBV7-2	NA	TGTGCCAGCAGCTTAGTGGCGGGAGGGCCGGCGTATGAGCAGTTCTTC	CASSLVAGGPAYEQFF
TRBD2	TRBJ2-3	TRBV7-8	few	TGTGCCAGCAGCTGGCCGACTAGCGGGAGAGGTGGAGATACGCAGTATTTT	CASSWPTSGRGGDTQYF
NA	TRBJ1-5	TRBV29-1	NA	TGCAGCGTTGCGAGCGGGGGAAGCAATCAGCCCCAGCATTTT	CSVASGGSNQPQHF
TRBD2	TRBJ2-1	TRBV28	NA	TGTGCCAGCCGGGAGGCTCGCAATGAGCAGTTCTTC	CASREARNEQFF
TRBD1	TRBJ2-1	TRBV29-1	few	TGCAGCGTTGAAGACCCTCAGGGGGACGCAGAGCAGTTCTTC	CSVEDPQGDAEQFF
NA	TRBJ1-1	TRBV9	few	TGTGCCAGCAGCCCTCGGGGGAGGGACGGCCTTGAAGCTTTCTTT	CASSPRGRDGLEAFF
TRBD2	TRBJ2-3	TRBV28	few	TGTGCCAGCATTCGGACTAGCCCAGATACGCAGTATTTT	CASIRTSPDTQYF
NA	TRBJ2-3	TRBV6-5	few	TGTGCCAGCAGTTACTGGCTAGCTAGCACAGATACGCAGTATTTT	CASSYWLASTDTQYF
NA	TRBJ2-5	TRBV7-3	once	TGTGCCAGCAGCCGCGCGGGGGCTCAACACGGGGAGACCCAGTACTTC	CASSRAGAQHGETQYF
TRBD2	TRBJ2-7	TRBV6-6	NA	TGTGCCAGCAGACTTGGACTAGCGGACTACGAGCAGTACTTC	CASRLGLADYEQYF
NA	TRBJ1-2	TRBV7-2	few	TGTGCCAGCAGCTTAGCCCCCGAGAGACAGACATATGGCTACACCTTC	CASSLAPERQTYGYTF
TRBD1	TRBJ1-4	TRBV18	few	TGTGCCAGCTCACAGGACAGGGGGCGTGAAAAACTGTTTTTT	CASSQDRGREKLFF
NA	TRBJ1-5	TRBV15	few	TGTGCCACCAGCAGAGAGCATGGACAGAATAGCAATCAGCCCCAGCATTTT	CATSREHGQNSNQPQHF